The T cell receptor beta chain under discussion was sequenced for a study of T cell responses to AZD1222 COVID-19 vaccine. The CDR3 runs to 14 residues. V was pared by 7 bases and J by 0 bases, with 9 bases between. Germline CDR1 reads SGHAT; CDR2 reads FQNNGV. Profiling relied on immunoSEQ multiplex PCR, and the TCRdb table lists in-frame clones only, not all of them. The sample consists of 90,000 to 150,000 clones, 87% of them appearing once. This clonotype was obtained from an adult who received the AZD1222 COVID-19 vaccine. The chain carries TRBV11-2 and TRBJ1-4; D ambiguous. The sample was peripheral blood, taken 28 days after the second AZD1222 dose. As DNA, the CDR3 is TGTGCCAGCACCCTCAGTCCAACTAATGAAAAACTGTTTTTT. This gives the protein CASTLSPTNEKLFF.